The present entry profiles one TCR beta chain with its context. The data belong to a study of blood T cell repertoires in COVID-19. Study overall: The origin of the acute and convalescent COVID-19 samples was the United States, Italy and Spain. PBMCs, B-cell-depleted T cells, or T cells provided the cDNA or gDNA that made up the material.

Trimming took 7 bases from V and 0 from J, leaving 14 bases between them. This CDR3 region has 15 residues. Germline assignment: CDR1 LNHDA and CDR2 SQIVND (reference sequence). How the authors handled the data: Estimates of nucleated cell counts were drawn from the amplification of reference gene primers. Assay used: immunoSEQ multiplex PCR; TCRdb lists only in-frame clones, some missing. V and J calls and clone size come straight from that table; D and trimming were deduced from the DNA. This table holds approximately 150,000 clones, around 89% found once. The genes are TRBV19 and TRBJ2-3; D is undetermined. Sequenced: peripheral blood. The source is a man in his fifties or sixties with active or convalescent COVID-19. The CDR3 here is CASTSTFFSTDTQYF. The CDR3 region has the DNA TGTGCCAGTACCTCCACTTTCTTTAGCACAGATACGCAGTATTTT.